This entry describes one TCR beta chain. The antigen remains unidentified. The data were taken from a study of cytomegalovirus exposure and HLA in healthy donors. The PCR was carried out with 60 Vbeta primers and 13 Jbeta primers. Profiling relied on immunoSEQ multiplex PCR, and the TCRdb table lists in-frame clones only, not all of them. The table shows 100,000 or so clones, with 70% to 80% occurring only once. Whole-study results and caveats: TCR beta V- and J-gene trimming was later associated with a missense DCLRE1C variant. Most likely, a cluster of highly shared sequence variants arose as a sequencing artifact. A reported reduction in N-insertions relative to the 666-donor mean was seen in an Asian-associated ancestry cluster in a later analysis. When presence/absence was analysed, sequencing depth was taken to be roughly uniform across donors.

Germline V gives CDR1 MNHEY, CDR2 SVGAGI. The CDR3 length is 14 residues. Germline trimming cut 8 bases from V and 8 bases from J; bases unmatched to any gene: 10. The sequence derives from a male donor in good health and CMV-seropositive. This sequence joins TRBV6-5 and TRBJ2-1; 9 nucleotides agree with TRBD1. Sequences were obtained from PBMCs. The CDR3 here is CASAFRDRVDEQFF. Written as DNA, the CDR3 is TGTGCCAGCGCCTTCAGGGACAGGGTCGATGAGCAGTTCTTC.